A single sample is the source of the 21 T cell receptor beta chains below, sequenced in a study of response to subunit inactivated influenza vaccine. TCRdb recomputed calls from the RT-PCR reads with MiXCR, one row per CDR3 protein. The table lists around 530,000 distinct CDR3 sequences, 10% to 15% of them singletons. This specimen was PBMCs from blood, taken on the day of vaccination. The receptors come from a man aged 45-60 years who received an inactivated influenza vaccine.

This sequence joins TRBV27 and TRBJ2-1; TRBD2 agrees at 11 bases. V lost 3 bases to trimming and J lost 8 bases; unmatched junction nucleotides: 6. Germline CDR1 is MNHEY and CDR2 is SMNVEV (reference sequence). The length of the CDR3 is 15 residues. The chain's CDR3 is CASSFVAGGWDEQFF. CDR3 sequence (DNA): TGTGCCAGCAGTTTTGTAGCGGGAGGGTGGGATGAGCAGTTCTTC.

The rearrangement uses TRBV18 and TRBJ2-5; 7 bases align to TRBD2. This CDR3 comprises 16 residues. The V segment lost 3 bases and the J segment 3 bases; nucleotides outside the gene matches: 10. Germline V gene sequence: CDR1 KGHSH, CDR2 LQKENI. This CDR3 is CASSPPRASGEETQYF. The CDR3 DNA reads TGTGCCAGCTCACCCCCGAGGGCGAGCGGGGAAGAGACCCAGTACTTC.

This clonotype was observed at least ten times. This chain connects TRBV20-1 to TRBJ2-1; TRBD1 might be the D (6 bases). Germline CDR1 is DFQATT and CDR2 is SNEGSKA (reference sequence). This CDR3 region has 15 residues. V gave up 6 bases and J gave up 5 bases, with 20 bases separating them. In nucleotides, the CDR3 is TGCAGTGCCCCGGTTTTATTGGACAGACACAATGAGCAGTTCTTC. This encodes CSAPVLLDRHNEQFF.

This clonotype has only a few counts. The chain couples TRBV3-1 to TRBJ1-4, with TRBD1 as a possible D gene (5 bases). Germline V gene sequence: CDR1 LGHDT, CDR2 YNNKEL (reference sequence). V was shortened by 2 bases and J by 4 bases, with 14 bases between the two germline ends. The CDR3 sequence is 16 residues long. The DNA for the CDR3 is TGTGCCAGCAGCCAAAAGTCCCGACAGAATAATGAAAAACTGTTTTTT. The encoded protein is CASSQKSRQNNEKLFF.

The chain has TRBV28 and TRBJ2-7; D is perhaps TRBD1 or TRBD2 (5 bases each). This CDR3 has 14 amino acids. Germline loops: CDR1 MDHEN, CDR2 SYDVKM. With 6 bases removed from V and 0 bases from J, the gap between germline ends came to 12 bases. CDR3 DNA sequence: TGTGCCAGCAGGGGGACGGCCGACTCCTACGAGCAGTACTTC. Translation gives CASRGTADSYEQYF.

This clonotype was seen a few times. The rearrangement uses TRBV9 and TRBJ2-5; 7 bases line up with TRBD2. Germline V gene data show CDR1 as SGDLS and CDR2 as YYNGEE. The J segment lost 0 bases and the V segment lost 4 bases, leaving 9 bases of the junction unmatched. The CDR3 totals 16 residues. The CDR3 nucleotides are TGTGCCAGCAGCAGCCGGGACTACTTCCACCAAGAGACCCAGTACTTC. Its protein is CASSSRDYFHQETQYF.

This clonotype appeared a few times. The V gene is TRBV12-3 or TRBV12-4, the J gene TRBJ2-3, with D possibly TRBD2 on 6 matching bases. The V end was cut by 1 base, the J end by 6 bases, with 11 bases between. This CDR3 is built from 14 residues. The CDR3 loop reads CASSLGGTGDTQYF. The CDR3 DNA sequence: TGTGCCAGCAGTTTAGGGGGGACTGGGGATACGCAGTATTTT.

This clonotype was picked up many times. This sequence joins TRBV5-5 and TRBJ2-5; D tentatively fits TRBD1 or TRBD2 (5 bases each). The CDR3 has 15 amino acids. Germline CDR1 SGHKS, CDR2 YYEKEE (reference sequence). The V gene lost 0 bases and the J gene lost 2 bases, with 11 bases spanning the gap. The CDR3 reads CASSLGEGRQETQYF. In DNA form, the CDR3 reads TGTGCCAGCAGCTTGGGAGAGGGGCGGCAAGAGACCCAGTACTTC. Together with reference TRBV5-5 and TRBJ2-5, the CDR3 gives the full variable domain: DAGVTQSPTHLIKTRGQQVTLRCSPISGHKSVSWYQQVLGQGPQFIFQYYEKEERGRGNFPDRFSARQFPNYSSELNVNALLLGDSALYLCASSLGEGRQETQYFGPGTRLLVL.

The gene calls are TRBV12-3 or TRBV12-4 and TRBJ2-1, with D tentatively TRBD2 (5 bases). This CDR3 comprises 14 residues. The V gene lost 6 bases and the J gene lost 6 bases, with 15 bases spanning the gap. The CDR3: CASRRNGILNEQFF. The CDR3 DNA is TGTGCCAGCAGACGAAACGGGATACTCAATGAGCAGTTCTTC.

The chain joins TRBV6-6 to TRBJ2-1, with 12 bases that match TRBD2. Germline V gene sequence: CDR1 MNHNY, CDR2 SVGAGI (reference sequence). V lost 8 bases to trimming and J lost 7 bases; unmatched junction nucleotides: 3. This CDR3 is built from 13 residues. CDR3 DNA: TGTGCCAGCTTACTAGCGGGAGGAAATGAGCAGTTCTTC. This gives the protein CASLLAGGNEQFF.

The J gene is TRBJ2-1, the V gene TRBV12-3 or TRBV12-4, with 7 nucleotides matching TRBD1. The CDR3 spans 16 residues. Trimming at V came to 1 base and at J to 4 bases, leaving 7 bases not matched to a gene. The DNA for the CDR3 is TGTGCCAGCAGTTTAGTTCTGACAGGGATTTACAATGAGCAGTTCTTC. Amino acid sequence: CASSLVLTGIYNEQFF.

The J gene is TRBJ2-2, the V gene TRBV5-6, with 8 bases identical to TRBD2. The V segment lost 3 bases and the J segment 4 bases; nucleotides outside the gene matches: 5. This CDR3 has 15 residues. Germline lookup yields CDR1 SGHDT and CDR2 YYEEEE. The CDR3: CASSWSGGGTGELFF. The DNA for the CDR3 is TGTGCCAGCAGCTGGAGCGGGGGAGGCACCGGGGAGCTGTTTTTT.

The rearrangement joins TRBV28 to TRBJ2-7; possibly TRBD1 or TRBD2 for D (5 bases each). The germline CDR1 and CDR2 sequences are MDHEN and SYDVKM. The CDR3 length is 15 residues. V lost 5 bases to trimming and J lost 1 base, with 15 bases between them. CDR3 DNA: TGTGCCAGCAGTCCCGCCGGGGCGCGTTCCTACGAGCAGTACTTC. Its protein product is CASSPAGARSYEQYF.

The chain recombines TRBV12-3 or TRBV12-4 with TRBJ2-1; TRBD1 agrees at 8 bases. CDR3 length: 15 residues. Trimming took 7 bases from V and 4 from J; bases not matched to a gene: 9. Here the CDR3 DNA reads TGTGCCAGCACTCGCGGGACAGGTATTTACAATGAGCAGTTCTTC. It specifies CASTRGTGIYNEQFF.

This clonotype was counted a few times. CDR3 DNA: TGTGCCAGCAGTTTAGCGCCAGTAGCCTACGAGCAGTACTTC. Its translation: CASSLAPVAYEQYF. V gene TRBV12-3 or TRBV12-4 combines with J gene TRBJ2-7; D remains unclear. With 0 bases removed from V and 2 bases from J, the gap between germline ends came to 8 bases. The CDR3 consists of 14 residues.

This clonotype turned up a few times. The CDR3 coding sequence is TGTGCCAGCAGCTTGTCACCAGCGGGGTTCTACGAGCAGTACTTC. Amino acids: CASSLSPAGFYEQYF. This sequence joins TRBV5-5 and TRBJ2-7, with 7 bases fitting TRBD2. The CDR3 has 15 residues. The J segment lost 3 bases and the V segment lost 1 base, leaving 7 bases of the junction unmatched. The germline V gene encodes CDR1 SGHKS and CDR2 YYEKEE (reference sequence).

The chain links TRBV20-1 to TRBJ2-5; 13 bases are a match to TRBD2. Germline CDR1 is DFQATT and CDR2 is SNEGSKA (reference sequence). The CDR3 contains 16 residues. V lost 1 base and J lost 6; bases outside the gene matches: 8. The CDR3 DNA reads as TGCAGTGCTAGAGGACAGGGACTAGCGGGACTAAAGACCCAGTACTTC. Translation gives CSARGQGLAGLKTQYF.

This clonotype was seen at least ten times. This chain links TRBV20-1 with TRBJ2-7; 7 bases align to TRBD1. CDR3 length: 13 amino acids. Per germline, CDR1 DFQATT and CDR2 SNEGSKA (reference sequence). The ends lost 3 bases at V and 5 bases at J; junction bases unmatched: 7. The CDR3 is CSASGYRGHEQYF. In nucleotides, the CDR3 is TGCAGTGCTAGTGGATACAGGGGTCACGAGCAGTACTTC.

This clonotype was seen a few times. This rearrangement joins TRBV6-5 to TRBJ2-7; 7 positions agree with TRBD1. The germline V gene has CDR1 MNHEY and CDR2 SVGAGI. V lost 4 bases, J lost 3 bases, and 9 bases stayed unmatched. The CDR3 contains 15 residues. DNA for the CDR3: TGTGCCAGCAGTTTCGCCGGGACAGCTTTCTACGAGCAGTACTTC. Translated: CASSFAGTAFYEQYF.

This clonotype was counted at least ten times. V gene TRBV29-1 combines with J gene TRBJ2-1, with TRBD2 identical over 7 bases. The germline V gene encodes CDR1 SQVTM and CDR2 ANQGSEA. There are 15 residues in the CDR3. V shed 4 bases and J 4 bases; nucleotides not matched to a gene: 10. CDR3 in DNA: TGCAGCGTTGCGGGGGGAGCCCCGGGGTACAATGAGCAGTTCTTC. Translated, it gives CSVAGGAPGYNEQFF.

V gene TRBV5-1 combines with J gene TRBJ2-3; 8 bases line up with TRBD1. Germline CDR1 reads SGHRS; CDR2 reads YFSETQ. The ends lost 0 bases at V and 0 bases at J; junction bases unmatched: 6. This CDR3 spans 17 amino acids. CDR3 DNA: TGCGCCAGCAGCTTGGGGGACAGGCCGACTAGCACAGATACGCAGTATTTT. This encodes CASSLGDRPTSTDTQYF.